The entry below describes one T cell receptor beta chain. This clone was detected only a few times. Base qualities are not provided; no much larger clone lies one nucleotide away. Looking up the germline V gene (reference sequence) yields CDR1 LNHDA and CDR2 SQIVND. The CDR3 starts with the cysteine, ends with the phenylalanine, and has 16 residues. Of all the DNA, just the CDR3 is kept, 48 bases in frame from base 1. Trimming at the junction amounts to 8 bases on V and 4 bases on J, and the germline ends lie 20 bases apart. The immunoSEQ multiplex PCR, with forward primers for 54 TRBV segments and reverse primers for 13 TRBJ segments, was used to amplify TCRB CDR3 regions. Survey resolution, with a target of roughly 56,000 T cell genomes, was applied to the sequencing of cultured samples. Sequencing of the amplicons on an Illumina HiSeq System generated 87 bp reads spanning the CDR3. Turning to the authors' computational methods: Reads were corrected for PCR and sequencing errors, and CDR3 regions were defined by alignment to IMGT reference sequences. Template and unique rearrangement counts were estimated using synthetic template pools. Clonality was computed by subtracting Pielou's evenness from 1. The Daley-Smith estimator was used to estimate richness. Repertoire overlap was measured with Morisita's index. Clones present in cultured samples but not detected in the pre-culture repertoire of the same donor were defined as low-abundance clones. TCRdb carries this immuneACCESS record with in-frame sequences only. Its versions omit some clonotypes, under half of them owing to an unresolved V gene in the studies checked, with the rest unexplained. D and trimming come from the DNA, and the V and J calls and clone size come from that table. Within this sample are under 2,500 clones, with 78% of them counted one time only. The ten largest make up around 27% of the sample.

This sample stems from a study of T cell repertoires and HLA-DP antigens (dated by TCRdb to 2016 to 2019). Describing the broader study: The study used an in vitro model of CD4+ T cell alloreactivity in which transduced HeLa cells presented allogeneic HLA-DP. One alloantigen differed from self by one peptide-binding groove amino acid, whereas the other differed by ten, modelling structurally similar versus dissimilar alloantigens. The three donors were two male and one female, with ages ranging from the 18-to-29 to the 60-to-69 age band. Paper-wide results and their limitations: The naive and memory CD4+ repertoires were not analysed as separate populations. Clones undetected before culture had an average cumulative frequency of approximately 38% against one allele versus about 46% against the other. Limitations were identified as the inclusion of only a few donors, the use of a non-physiological HeLa antigen-presenting system, and the use of total CD4+ responder cells.

After around two weeks of expansion, cultured CD4+ cells were restimulated for less than 30 h with HeLa cells expressing the same allogeneic DPB1. To act as antigen-presenting cells, HeLa stimulator cells were retrovirally transduced with HLA-DPA1/DPB1, HLA-DM, invariant chain and CD80. Magnetic bead negative selection was used to isolate untouched CD4+ T cells from Ficoll-separated PBMC, with an average purity of approximately 98%. In medium with approximately 10% human AB serum and about 50 U/mL IL-2, CD4+ responders and 100 Gy-irradiated HeLa cells were cocultured at a 3:1 ratio. Untouched CD4+ T cells were isolated with magnetic beads from Ficoll-separated PBMC, and a purity of approximately 98% was reached with negligible CD8+ contamination. Peripheral blood mononuclear cells came from the buffy coats of a few healthy blood donors. CMV seronegative status was shared by all three donors. Genomic DNA was extracted with the DNeasy Blood & Tissue Kit.

The rearranged chain carries TRBV19 and TRBJ2-2; 5 matching bases give a weak D call of TRBD1. The sequence came from a woman between 18 and 29 years old in good health and CMV-seronegative. The sequenced material came from CD137- CD4+ T cells from cultured PBMCs. The DNA sequence follows: TGTGCCAGTTCCTTAACCCAGGGTGTAAGCACCGGGGAGCTGTTTTTT. Its protein is CASSLTQGVSTGELFF.